This T cell receptor (beta chain) emerged from a study of CD8 T cells in ankylosing spondylitis. General study results and limits: Researchers reportedly found disease-linked clones significantly enriched in matched ankylosing spondylitis synovial fluid. Seemingly distinctive of ankylosing spondylitis blood was a TCR beta motif formed by eight highly homologous variants.

TCRdb fed the 5' RACE reads into MiXCR, producing one record per CDR3 protein. The table records 330,000 or so distinct CDR3 sequences, under 8.5% of them present only once. The length of the CDR3 is 15 residues. The V gene's germline CDR1 is SGHRS and CDR2 YFSETQ. V shed 3 bases and J 4 bases; nucleotides not matched to a gene: 6. This clonotype has a handful of counts. Antigen specificity is unknown. The sequence was collected from a male donor with ankylosing spondylitis. Sequencing was carried out using blood, either unsorted or a sorted T cell fraction (not recorded which). V is TRBV5-1 and J is TRBJ2-5, with 10 bases aligning to TRBD1. Here the CDR3 reads CASSWGQGFGETQYF. The CDR3 DNA is TGCGCCAGCAGCTGGGGACAGGGGTTTGGAGAGACCCAGTACTTC.